This is a list of T cell receptor beta chains from one sample in a study of control samples from healthy donors and cancer patients. TCRdb keeps only in-frame clones here, not all; method: immunoSEQ multiplex PCR. The sample has under 450,000 clones, 90% seen once. Sequencing was carried out using PBMCs. These receptors came from a man aged 40-49 years with head and neck cancer. Both conserved end residues are part of each CDR3. D genes are given only for firm matches. Not every row has a clone size; where given, it reads once, few, many or a size class.

TRBJ1-1 - - TRBV24-1 CATHPDTEAFF TGTGCCACCCACCCGGACACTGAAGCTTTCTTT
TRBJ2-7 - once TRBV7-8 CASSLDQGTDREQYF TGTGCCAGCAGCTTAGATCAGGGGACTGATAGGGAGCAGTACTTC
TRBJ1-1 - - TRBV6-5 CASNVQGLEAFF TGTGCCAGCAACGTACAGGGCCTTGAAGCTTTCTTT
TRBJ1-4 TRBD1 - TRBV5-1 CASSGGTGDREKLFF TGCGCCAGCAGTGGTGGAACAGGGGATCGGGAAAAACTGTTTTTT
TRBJ2-7 - - TRBV27 CASSPHAGAAYEQYF TGTGCCAGCAGTCCTCACGCCGGGGCTGCCTACGAGCAGTACTTC
TRBJ1-5 TRBD1 - TRBV19 CATRDRPYSNQPQHF TGTGCCACAAGGGACAGACCTTACAGCAATCAGCCCCAGCATTTT
TRBJ1-1 TRBD1 - TRBV23-1 CAAPGQGRSTEAFF TGCGCCGCGCCGGGACAGGGTCGGAGCACTGAAGCTTTCTTT
TRBJ2-7 - - TRBV7-9 CASSLGDRVYEQYF TGTGCCAGCAGCTTAGGCGATAGAGTCTACGAGCAGTACTTC
TRBJ2-1 - - TRBV19 CASSLRDNEQFF TGTGCCAGTAGTCTGAGGGACAATGAGCAGTTCTTC
TRBJ2-5 TRBD2 - TRBV3-1/TRBV3-2 CASSPAGTLQETQYF TGTGCCAGCAGCCCAGCGGGAACCTTGCAAGAGACCCAGTACTTC
TRBJ2-3 TRBD1 - TRBV5-1 CASSMQPDRGRADTQYF TGCGCCAGCAGCATGCAACCAGACAGGGGGCGTGCAGATACGCAGTATTTT
TRBJ2-1 TRBD2 - TRBV18 CASSPRAGGYNEQFF TGTGCCAGCTCACCACGGGCGGGGGGCTACAATGAGCAGTTCTTC
TRBJ1-2 - - TRBV19 CASSSEQGMNYGYTF TGTGCCAGTAGTAGTGAACAGGGAATGAACTATGGCTACACCTTC
TRBJ1-3 - - TRBV28 CASSHGTLRAIYF TGTGCCAGCAGTCACGGGACTCTCCGAGCCATATATTTT